This TCR beta chain stems from a study of control samples from healthy donors and cancer patients. This clone was seen a single time. The CDR3 totals 15 residues. Germline V gives CDR1 SGHDN, CDR2 FVKESK. Trimming took 1 base from V and 0 from J, leaving 7 bases between them. Here immunoSEQ multiplex PCR was the method, and the copy in TCRdb shows in-frame clones only, minus some. The table includes 150,000 to 200,000 clones, 90% detected once. This chain links TRBV14 with TRBJ1-3, with D unresolved. What was sequenced was blood. This clonotype was obtained from a woman aged 45-60 years in good health. In DNA, the CDR3 is TGTGCCAGCAGCCAAGGCACCTTCTCTGGAAACACCATATATTTT. The encoded protein is CASSQGTFSGNTIYF.